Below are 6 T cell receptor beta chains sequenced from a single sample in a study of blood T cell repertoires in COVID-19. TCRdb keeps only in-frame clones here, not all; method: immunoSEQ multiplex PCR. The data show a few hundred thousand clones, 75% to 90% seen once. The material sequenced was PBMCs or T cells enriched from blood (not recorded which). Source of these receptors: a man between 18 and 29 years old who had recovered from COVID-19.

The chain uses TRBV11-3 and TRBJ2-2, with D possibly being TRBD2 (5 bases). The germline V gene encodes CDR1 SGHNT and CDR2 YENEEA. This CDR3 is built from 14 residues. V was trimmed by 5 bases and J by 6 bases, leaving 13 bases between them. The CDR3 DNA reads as TGTGCCAGCAGCCAGGACGGAGGTGCCGGGGAGCTGTTTTTT. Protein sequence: CASSQDGGAGELFF. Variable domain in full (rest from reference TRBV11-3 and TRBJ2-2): EAGVVQSPRYKIIEKKQPVAFWCNPISGHNTLYWYLQNLGQGPELLIRYENEEAVDDSQLPKDRFSAERLKGVDSTLKIQPAELGDSAVYLCASSQDGGAGELFFGEGSRLTVL.

CDR3 amino acids: CASSQEIADTQYF. CDR3 nucleotide sequence: TGTGCCAGCAGCCAAGAGATAGCGGATACGCAGTATTTT. The chain couples TRBV14 to TRBJ2-3; tentatively, D is TRBD2 (5 bases). Germline CDR1 reads SGHDN; CDR2 reads FVKESK. V was clipped by 0 bases and J by 6 bases, with 7 bases between them. This CDR3 region has 13 residues.

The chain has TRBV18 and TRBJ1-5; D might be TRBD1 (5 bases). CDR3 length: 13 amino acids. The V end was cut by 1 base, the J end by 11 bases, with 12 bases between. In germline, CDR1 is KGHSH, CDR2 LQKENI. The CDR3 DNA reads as TGTGCCAGCTCACCACGTACAGGAGAAACCCAGCATTTT. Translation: CASSPRTGETQHF. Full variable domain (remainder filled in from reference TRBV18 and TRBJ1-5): NAGVMQNPRHLVRRRGQEARLRCSPMKGHSHVYWYRQLPEEGLKFMVYLQKENIIDESGMPKERFSAEFPKEGPSILRIQQVVRGDSAAYFCASSPRTGETQHFGDGTRLSIL.

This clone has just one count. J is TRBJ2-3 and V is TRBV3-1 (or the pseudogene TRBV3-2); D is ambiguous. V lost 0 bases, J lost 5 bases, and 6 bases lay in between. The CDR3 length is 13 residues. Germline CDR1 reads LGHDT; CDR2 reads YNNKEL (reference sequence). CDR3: CASSQDRQDTQYF. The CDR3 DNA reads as TGTGCCAGCAGCCAAGATCGACAAGATACGCAGTATTTT.

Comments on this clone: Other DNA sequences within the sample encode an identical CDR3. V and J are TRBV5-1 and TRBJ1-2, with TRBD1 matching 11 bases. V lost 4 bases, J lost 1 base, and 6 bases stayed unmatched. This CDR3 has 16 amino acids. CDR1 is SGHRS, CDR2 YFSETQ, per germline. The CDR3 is CASSVTGTGGNYGYTF. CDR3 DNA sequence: TGCGCCAGCAGCGTAACCGGGACAGGGGGTAACTATGGCTACACCTTC.

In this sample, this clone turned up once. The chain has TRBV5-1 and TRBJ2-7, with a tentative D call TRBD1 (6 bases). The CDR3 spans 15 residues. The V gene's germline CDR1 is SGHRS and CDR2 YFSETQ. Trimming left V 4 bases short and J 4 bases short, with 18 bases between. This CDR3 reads CASSPPVQGRYEQYF. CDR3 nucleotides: TGCGCCAGCAGCCCCCCTGTACAGGGACGGTACGAGCAGTACTTC.